These 27 T cell receptor beta chains originate from one sample sequenced in a study of T cells in Graves' hyperthyroidism and ophthalmopathy. Amplified TCR beta CDR3 regions came from RNA transcripts. An initial round of RT-PCR targeting the TCR CDR3 relied on the HTBI primer set. TCRdb analysed the multiplex PCR reads with MiXCR anew, one entry per CDR3 protein. Here the sample spans a few hundred thousand distinct CDR3 sequences, approximately 14% being singletons. The sequencing input was blood. The receptors shown here come from a woman in her 30s with Graves' ophthalmopathy.

Comments on this clonotype: A much larger clonotype is one base distant, so this may be a read error. V and J are TRBV11-2 and TRBJ2-7, with 9 positions matching TRBD2. The CDR3 sequence is 15 residues long. Germline CDR1 reads SGHAT; CDR2 reads FQNNGV. J gave up 8 bases and V 5 bases, and 13 bases lay outside the gene matches. CDR3 amino acids: CASSPSGDFWYKQYF. CDR3 DNA: TGTGCCAGCAGCCCTAGCGGGGATTTCTGGTACAAGCAGTACTTC.

The chain links TRBV6-5 to TRBJ2-7; 9 bases align to TRBD1. This CDR3 spans 15 amino acids. Germline V gene sequence: CDR1 MNHEY, CDR2 SVGAGI. The V and J ends lost 4 bases and 5 bases, in that order; junction bases with no gene match: 9. The CDR3 coding sequence is TGTGCCAGCAGTTCGCCGGGACAGGGAAGTGACGAGCAGTACTTC. Its translation: CASSSPGQGSDEQYF.

The V and J genes are TRBV11-3 and TRBJ2-6; 7 bases are shared with TRBD1. V dropped 2 bases and J dropped 0; count of bases not matched to a gene: 7. Germline CDR1 is SGHNT and CDR2 is YENEEA. The CDR3 totals 18 residues. CDR3 DNA sequence: TGTGCCAGCAGCTTACCGGGACAGAGCTACTCTGGGGCCAACGTCCTGACTTTC. This translates into CASSLPGQSYSGANVLTF. The full variable domain, in which reference TRBV11-3 and TRBJ2-6 provide the parts outside the CDR3, is EAGVVQSPRYKIIEKKQPVAFWCNPISGHNTLYWYLQNLGQGPELLIRYENEEAVDDSQLPKDRFSAERLKGVDSTLKIQPAELGDSAVYLCASSLPGQSYSGANVLTFGAGSRLTVL.

The chain recombines TRBV27 with TRBJ2-2, with D unclear. The CDR3 sequence is 15 residues long. V lost 3 bases and J 4 bases, leaving 12 bases between the germline ends. CDR1 MNHEY and CDR2 SMNVEV come from the germline V gene (reference sequence). DNA of the CDR3: TGTGCCAGCAGTTTCACCGGGCCTACCACCGGGGAGCTGTTTTTT. Residues: CASSFTGPTTGELFF.

Turning to this clonotype: This sequence may be a read error, since a much larger clone differs from it by one base. Because the CDR3's place on the DNA is in doubt, the DNA is left out and the CDR3 is given as listed by TCRdb. The CDR3 loop reads CSARVGQGIDEKLVF. J is TRBJ1-4 and V is TRBV20-1; TRBD1 was called by the table and not checked on the DNA. Ends included, the CDR3 has 15 residues. Germline V CDR1 and CDR2: DFQATT, SNEGSKA (reference sequence).

This clonotype showed up many times. The rearrangement links TRBV14 to TRBJ2-3; D not certain. The ends were cut back, 3 bases at V and 3 bases at J, with 7 bases in the middle. CDR1 and CDR2 from the germline V gene are SGHDN and FVKESK. This CDR3 has 13 amino acids. CDR3 residues: CASSHLGTDTQYF. The DNA of the CDR3 is TGTGCCAGCAGCCATTTGGGAACAGATACGCAGTATTTT.

The V and J genes are TRBV5-5 and TRBJ1-1; 7 bases fit TRBD1. The CDR3 totals 15 residues. The trim removed 6 bases at V and 3 bases at J, leaving 11 bases unmatched. CDR1 is SGHKS and CDR2 is YYEKEE in the germline V gene (reference sequence). CDR3 nucleotide sequence: TGTGCCAGCATCCGCACCAGGGGGAGGGACACTGAAGCTTTCTTT. It is translated as CASIRTRGRDTEAFF.

The rearrangement joins TRBV7-3 to TRBJ2-1; TRBD1 might be the D (5 bases). The V gene's germline CDR1 is SGHTA and CDR2 FQGTGA. This CDR3 region has 15 residues. Trimming left V 5 bases short and J 1 base short, with 12 bases between. CDR3 in DNA: TGTGCCAGCAGCCAGGCCCAGGGATCCTACAATGAGCAGTTCTTC. This translates into CASSQAQGSYNEQFF.

This chain links TRBV27 with TRBJ2-7, with TRBD2 identical over 8 bases. The CDR3 length is 16 residues. Germline assignment: CDR1 MNHEY and CDR2 SMNVEV (reference sequence). V shed 5 bases and J 0 bases; nucleotides not matched to a gene: 9. The CDR3 DNA sequence: TGTGCCAGCAGTCAAGGACTAGCCGCAAGCTCCTACGAGCAGTACTTC. It specifies CASSQGLAASSYEQYF.

Comment on this clonotype: This may stem from a read error, because a much larger clone lies one nucleotide away. This chain joins TRBV12-3 or TRBV12-4 and TRBJ2-7, with 8 nucleotides matching TRBD2. CDR3 size: 14 residues. CDR3 nucleotides: TGTGCCAGCAGTTTCGGGACTAGTCTGTACGAGCGGTACTTC. This gives the protein CASSFGTSLYERYF.

This clonotype was seen ten or more times. The chain employs TRBV10-1 and TRBJ1-1, with D uncertain. Germline loops: CDR1 WNHNN, CDR2 SYGVQD (reference sequence). Trimming took 2 bases from V and 0 from J, leaving 10 bases between them. There are 15 residues in the CDR3. The CDR3 bases are TGCGCCAGCAGTGAGACTACGGGGTTGAACACTGAAGCTTTCTTT. It encodes CASSETTGLNTEAFF.

This clonotype was seen repeatedly, ten times or more. V and J are TRBV27 and TRBJ2-1; 9 bases fit TRBD1. CDR3 length equals 15 residues. CDR1 is MNHEY, CDR2 SMNVEV, per germline (reference sequence). The J segment lost 5 bases and the V segment lost 5 bases, leaving 7 bases of the junction unmatched. The CDR3 sequence is CASSVSGQGHNEQFF. The DNA of the CDR3 is TGTGCCAGCAGTGTTTCGGGACAGGGTCACAATGAGCAGTTCTTC.

This clonotype has at least ten counts. V usage is TRBV25-1 and J usage is TRBJ2-5, with TRBD1 as a possible D gene (5 bases). The CDR3 is 13 residues long. Germline CDR1 and CDR2: MGHDK and SYGVNS. With 7 bases removed from V and 1 base from J, the gap between germline ends came to 10 bases. The CDR3 sequence: CASIDRSQETQYF. In nucleotides, the CDR3 is TGTGCCAGCATTGACAGAAGCCAAGAGACCCAGTACTTC.

The table lists this clonotype with many counts. This CDR3 is CASRSWGAHTEAFF. Written as DNA, the CDR3 is TGTGCCAGCAGGAGTTGGGGGGCGCACACTGAAGCTTTCTTT. This chain uses TRBV7-2 with TRBJ1-1, with D possibly matching TRBD1 (6 bases). The CDR3 is 14 residues long. Deletions cut 6 bases from V and 3 bases from J, with 14 bases between. The germline V gene encodes CDR1 SGHTA and CDR2 FQGNSA.

This clonotype was recorded many times. The genes are TRBV20-1 and TRBJ1-4, with a weak D call TRBD1 (5 bases). The CDR3 totals 15 residues. V lost 0 bases and J 5 bases, leaving 13 bases between the germline ends. Germline V gene data show CDR1 as DFQATT and CDR2 as SNEGSKA (reference sequence). The CDR3 DNA sequence: TGCAGTGCTAGAGATCTGCAGGGTCTGAATGAAAAACTGTTTTTT. Protein product: CSARDLQGLNEKLFF.

This clonotype has a count of ten or more. The rearrangement uses TRBV20-1 and TRBJ2-3; 10 bases align to TRBD1. The germline V gene encodes CDR1 DFQATT and CDR2 SNEGSKA (reference sequence). The CDR3 has 18 amino acids. Trimming took 0 bases from V and 0 from J; bases not matched to a gene: 9. This chain's CDR3 is CSARDLTGTGVSTDTQYF. The CDR3 DNA sequence: TGCAGTGCTAGAGATCTTACCGGGACAGGGGTGAGCACAGATACGCAGTATTTT.

The sample holds a few counts of this clonotype. The V call is TRBV20-1, the J call TRBJ2-3, with 9 bases identical to TRBD2. After removal of 5 bases from V and 4 bases from J, the junction contained 7 bases not matched to a gene. Germline V CDR1 and CDR2: DFQATT, SNEGSKA (reference sequence). The CDR3 has 14 residues. The CDR3 spells CSAGRGGIADTQYF. The CDR3 DNA reads TGCAGTGCTGGGCGGGGGGGCATCGCAGATACGCAGTATTTT.

The J gene is TRBJ2-5, the V gene TRBV6-1; 7 bases map to TRBD2. The V gene end was trimmed by 6 bases and the J gene end by 5 bases; junction bases not matched to a gene: 9. Germline V CDR1 and CDR2: MNHNS, SASEGT. The CDR3 runs to 14 residues. The CDR3: CASRIGLEGETQYF. CDR3 bases: TGTGCCAGCAGAATCGGACTAGAAGGGGAGACCCAGTACTTC.

In this sample, this clonotype turned up many times. The rearrangement joins TRBV11-2 to TRBJ2-7; 7 bases are a match to TRBD1. The ends lost 6 bases at V and 3 bases at J; junction bases unmatched: 5. Germline-derived CDR1 and CDR2 are SGHAT and FQNNGV. The CDR3 has 13 amino acids. CDR3 DNA: TGTGCCAGCAGACAGGGGTTAGTCTACGAGCAGTACTTC. Encoded protein: CASRQGLVYEQYF. Full variable domain (rest looked up from reference TRBV11-2 and TRBJ2-7): EAGVAQSPRYKIIEKRQSVAFWCNPISGHATLYWYQQILGQGPKLLIQFQNNGVVDDSQLPKDRFSAERLKGVDSTLKIQPAKLEDSAVYLCASRQGLVYEQYFGPGTRLTVT.

This clonotype has at least ten counts. The gene calls are TRBV7-3 and TRBJ2-7, with 9 bases aligning to TRBD1. Trimming removed 5 bases from V and 6 bases from J; junction bases left unmatched: 8. This CDR3 region has 14 residues. CDR1 SGHTA and CDR2 FQGTGA come from the germline V gene. The CDR3 DNA follows: TGTGCCAGCAGCCAGACAGGGGGTGGGTCCGAGCAGTACTTC. It codes for CASSQTGGGSEQYF.

This clonotype was recorded many times. The chain has TRBV3-1 and TRBJ1-3; D remains ambiguous. The CDR3 has 18 residues. Trimming removed 4 bases from V and 2 bases from J, with 21 bases in between. The germline V gene encodes CDR1 LGHDT and CDR2 YNNKEL (reference sequence). The CDR3 loop reads CASSRRYEVLAAGNTIYF. In nucleotides, the CDR3 is TGTGCCAGCAGCCGGAGGTACGAGGTTTTGGCAGCTGGAAACACCATATATTTT.

This clonotype has a count of ten or more. The CDR3 bases are TGTGCCAGCAGCTCGATAATAGCTGCAGTAGATACGCAGTATTTT. Residues: CASSSIIAAVDTQYF. The J gene is TRBJ2-3, the V gene TRBV5-5; D is uncertain. This CDR3 contains 15 residues. The V gene lost 3 bases and the J gene lost 5 bases, with 16 bases spanning the gap. The germline CDR1 and CDR2 sequences are SGHKS and YYEKEE (reference sequence).

This clonotype was seen ten or more times. The chain combines TRBV18 with TRBJ2-7; D is possibly TRBD1 or TRBD2 (5 bases each). There are 15 residues in the CDR3. CDR1 and CDR2 from the germline V gene are KGHSH and LQKENI. Trimming shortened V by 1 base and J by 1 base, and 11 bases separated the two germline ends. The CDR3 sequence is CASSPRRDRSYEQYF. The CDR3 coding sequence is TGTGCCAGCTCACCACGCCGGGACCGATCCTACGAGCAGTACTTC.

This clonotype was observed at least ten times. The chain is built from TRBV11-3 and TRBJ2-7, with TRBD2 identical over 8 bases. Germline values: CDR1 SGHNT, CDR2 YENEEA. The J segment lost 2 bases and the V segment lost 5 bases, leaving 11 bases of the junction unmatched. This CDR3 has 16 amino acids. This chain's CDR3 is CASSREGVAPTYEQYF. CDR3 DNA sequence: TGTGCCAGCAGCCGGGAGGGGGTCGCTCCCACCTACGAGCAGTACTTC. Based on the CDR3 plus reference TRBV11-3 and TRBJ2-7, the full variable domain is EAGVVQSPRYKIIEKKQPVAFWCNPISGHNTLYWYLQNLGQGPELLIRYENEEAVDDSQLPKDRFSAERLKGVDSTLKIQPAELGDSAVYLCASSREGVAPTYEQYFGPGTRLTVT.

This clonotype was seen at least ten times. The V gene is TRBV20-1, the J gene TRBJ2-5, with 12 positions matching TRBD2. V lost 4 bases and J lost 5; bases outside the gene matches: 8. Germline CDR1 and CDR2: DFQATT and SNEGSKA (reference sequence). The CDR3 contains 15 residues. Written as DNA, the CDR3 is TGCAGTGCTACCACCCTAGCGGGGGGGCCTGAGACCCAGTACTTC. Encoded protein: CSATTLAGGPETQYF.

This clonotype has just a few counts. The chain links TRBV20-1 to TRBJ1-2, with D hard to call. CDR1 is DFQATT and CDR2 is SNEGSKA in the germline V gene (reference sequence). There are 11 residues in the CDR3. The V end was cut by 6 bases, the J end by 13 bases, with 18 bases between. The CDR3 here is CSANTGLGGTF. DNA for the CDR3: TGCAGTGCCAACACTGGACTGGGTGGCACCTTC.

This clonotype was detected only a few times. The rearrangement uses TRBV4-2 and TRBJ2-1; TRBD2 matches at 14 bases. Trimming at V came to 7 bases and at J to 0 bases, leaving 8 bases not matched to a gene. CDR1 LGHNA and CDR2 YNFKEQ come from the germline V gene. The CDR3 length is 18 residues. CDR3: CASTRTSGGPSSYNEQFF. DNA for the CDR3: TGTGCCAGCACACGGACTAGCGGGGGGCCCAGCTCCTACAATGAGCAGTTCTTC.